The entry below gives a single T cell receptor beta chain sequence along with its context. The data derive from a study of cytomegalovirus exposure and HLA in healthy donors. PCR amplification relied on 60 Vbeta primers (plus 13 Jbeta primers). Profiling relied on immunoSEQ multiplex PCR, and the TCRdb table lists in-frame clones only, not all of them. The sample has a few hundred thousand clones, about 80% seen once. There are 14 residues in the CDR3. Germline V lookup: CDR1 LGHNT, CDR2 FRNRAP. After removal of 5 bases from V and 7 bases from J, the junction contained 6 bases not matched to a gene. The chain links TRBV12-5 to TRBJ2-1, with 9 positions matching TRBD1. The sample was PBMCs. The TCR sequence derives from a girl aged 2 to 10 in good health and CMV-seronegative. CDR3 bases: TGTGCTAGTGGTCCCCAGACAGGGGGGAATGAGCAGTTCTTC. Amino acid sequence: CASGPQTGGNEQFF. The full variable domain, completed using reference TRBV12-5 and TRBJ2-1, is DARVTQTPRHKVTEMGQEVTMRCQPILGHNTVFWYRQTMMQGLELLAYFRNRAPLDDSGMPKDRFSAEMPDATLATLKIQPSEPRDSAVYFCASGPQTGGNEQFFGPGTRLTVL.